The T cell receptor (beta chain) described here comes from a study of blood T cells in healthy people across ages. This clonotype was recorded at least ten times. Its specificity is not known. General study results and limits: It was the long-lived donors that had more naive CD4+ cells and higher diversity than aged donors.

The CDR3 spans 12 residues. Looked up from germline, CDR1 is DFQATT and CDR2 is SNEGSKA (reference sequence). Between the trimmed V and J ends, which lost 2 bases and 0 bases, there was a span of 5 bases. A sample-barcoded 5' primer and a J-beta primer mix were used in a second PCR of roughly 6 to 12 cycles. With 12 random nucleotides, a template-switch adaptor tagged each individual cDNA molecule. TCRdb recomputed calls from the 5' RACE reads with MiXCR, one row per CDR3 protein. The data show about 810,000 distinct CDR3 sequences, with 30% to 45% seen just once and under 15% held by the top ten. Per sample, no less than 6 micrograms of total RNA were extracted.

The sequencing input was blood. V is TRBV20-1 and J is TRBJ2-7; D call uncertain. The TCR sequence derives from a man aged 18 to 35 in good health. The CDR3 sequence is CSARFISYEQYF. The CDR3 coding sequence is TGCAGTGCTAGATTCATCTCCTACGAGCAGTACTTC.